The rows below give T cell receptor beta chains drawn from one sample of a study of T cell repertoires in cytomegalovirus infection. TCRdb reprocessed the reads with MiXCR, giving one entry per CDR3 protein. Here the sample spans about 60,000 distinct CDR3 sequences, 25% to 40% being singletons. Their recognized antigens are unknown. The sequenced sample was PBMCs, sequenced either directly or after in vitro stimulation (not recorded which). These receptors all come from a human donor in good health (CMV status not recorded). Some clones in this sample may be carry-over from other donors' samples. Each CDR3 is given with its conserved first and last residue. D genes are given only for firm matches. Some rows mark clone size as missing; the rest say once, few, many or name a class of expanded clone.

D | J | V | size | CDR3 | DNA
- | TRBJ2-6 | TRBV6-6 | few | CASSWGASGANVLTF | TGTGCCAGCAGTTGGGGGGCCTCTGGGGCCAACGTCCTGACTTTC
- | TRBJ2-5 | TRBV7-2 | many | CASSLRMTEETQYF | TGTGCCAGCAGCTTAAGAATGACAGAAGAGACCCAGTACTTC
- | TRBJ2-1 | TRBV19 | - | CASSIVGGSEQFF | TGTGCCAGTAGTATAGTTGGTGGTAGTGAGCAGTTCTTC
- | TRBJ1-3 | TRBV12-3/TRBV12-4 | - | CASSSPTASGNTIYF | TGTGCCAGCAGTTCCCCGACAGCCTCTGGAAACACCATATATTTT
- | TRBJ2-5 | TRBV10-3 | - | CAGNGGRGETQYF | TGTGCGGGTAACGGAGGGCGAGGAGAGACCCAGTACTTC
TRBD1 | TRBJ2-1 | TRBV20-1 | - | CSGTGTADEQFF | TGCAGTGGGACTGGGACAGCCGATGAGCAGTTCTTC
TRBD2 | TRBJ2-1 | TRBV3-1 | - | CASSQVTGGWNEQFF | TGTGCCAGCAGCCAAGTAACGGGAGGTTGGAATGAGCAGTTCTTC
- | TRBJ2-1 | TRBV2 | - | CASSEELSEFF | TGTGCCAGCAGTGAAGAGCTCTCAGAGTTCTTC
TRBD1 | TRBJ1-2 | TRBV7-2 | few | CASSDRDSYGYTF | TGTGCCAGCAGCGACCGGGACAGCTATGGCTACACCTTC
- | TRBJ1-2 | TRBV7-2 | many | CASSFSGPGSNYGYTF | TGTGCCAGCAGCTTTTCTGGACCGGGATCTAACTATGGCTACACCTTC
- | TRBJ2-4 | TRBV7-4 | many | CASSLNRDGHKANIQYF | TGTGCCAGCAGCCTAAACAGGGACGGCCACAAAGCAAACATTCAGTACTTC
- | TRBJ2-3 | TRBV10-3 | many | CAISESMGADTQYF | TGTGCCATCAGTGAGTCGATGGGGGCAGATACGCAGTATTTT
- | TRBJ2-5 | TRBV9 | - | CASSQTSTREETQYF | TGTGCCAGCAGCCAGACCTCGACTAGAGAAGAGACCCAGTACTTC
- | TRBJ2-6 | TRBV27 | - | CASSFTLNGANVLTF | TGTGCCAGCAGTTTCACCCTAAATGGGGCCAACGTCCTGACTTTC
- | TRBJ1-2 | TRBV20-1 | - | CSAVGGPGYGYTF | TGCAGTGCCGTGGGGGGTCCGGGCTATGGCTACACCTTC
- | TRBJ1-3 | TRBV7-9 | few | CASSPVRGPGNTIYF | TGTGCCAGCAGCCCCGTCCGGGGGCCCGGAAACACCATATATTTT
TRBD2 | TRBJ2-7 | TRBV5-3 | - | CASSWGGEQYF | TGTGCCAGCAGCTGGGGGGGCGAGCAGTACTTC
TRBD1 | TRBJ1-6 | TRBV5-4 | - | CASSPTGGNSPLHF | TGTGCCAGCAGCCCGACAGGGGGTAATTCACCCCTCCACTTT
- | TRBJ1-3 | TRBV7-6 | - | CASSRAAGRNSGNTIYF | TGTGCCAGCAGCCGGGCGGCCGGACGGAACTCTGGAAACACCATATATTTT
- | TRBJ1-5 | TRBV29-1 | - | CSVVVEEPNQPQHF | TGCAGCGTTGTAGTTGAGGAGCCCAATCAGCCCCAGCATTTT
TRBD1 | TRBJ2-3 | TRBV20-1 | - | CSARRGGATDTQYF | TGCAGTGCTAGGCGAGGGGGCGCAACAGATACGCAGTATTTT
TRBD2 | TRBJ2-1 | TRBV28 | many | CASSLRLAGASQFF | TGTGCCAGCAGTTTAAGACTAGCGGGGGCCTCCCAGTTCTTC